Below, 2 T cell receptor beta chains from the same sample are listed, as sequenced in a study of T cell responses to AZD1222 COVID-19 vaccine. Measured with immunoSEQ multiplex PCR; TCRdb has only the in-frame clones, and not every one. There are 73,000 or so clones in the sample; around 82% occur only once, and around 50% lies in the top ten. The sequences come from peripheral blood, collected 28 days after the second AZD1222 dose. The receptors were gathered from an adult who received the AZD1222 COVID-19 vaccine.

The V gene is TRBV7-9, the J gene TRBJ2-7; D ambiguous. The V end was cut by 5 bases, the J end by 2 bases, with 10 bases between. CDR3 size: 13 residues. Per germline, CDR1 SEHNR and CDR2 FQNEAQ (reference sequence). The CDR3 DNA follows: TGTGCCAGCAGCCCTCTGAAGGCCTACGAGCAGTACTTC. Translation gives CASSPLKAYEQYF. Filled out from reference TRBV7-9 and TRBJ2-7, the complete variable domain reads DTGVSQNPRHKITKRGQNVTFRCDPISEHNRLYWYRQTLGQGPEFLTYFQNEAQLEKSRLLSDRFSAERPKGSFSTLEIQRTEQGDSAMYLCASSPLKAYEQYFGPGTRLTVT.

V and J are TRBV6-6 and TRBJ1-6, with D unclear. The CDR3 extends over 12 amino acids. Germline CDR1 reads MNHNY; CDR2 reads SVGAGI (reference sequence). Trimming took 4 bases from V and 10 from J, leaving 8 bases between them. The CDR3 loop is CASSSTVSPLHF. The CDR3, as DNA: TGTGCCAGCAGTTCCACAGTCTCACCCCTCCACTTT.